The clone carrying this T cell receptor (beta chain) showed up just a few times. Its antigen remains unidentified. Each CDR3 protein is one row after TCRdb ran MiXCR on the 5' RACE reads. The table lists 700,000 or so distinct CDR3 sequences, under 9% of them singletons. The CDR3 totals 17 residues. Trimming pared 0 bases from V and 6 bases from J, leaving 20 bases between. Per germline, CDR1 MGHRA and CDR2 YSYEKL. This sample is drawn from a study of identical twins. Findings and limits, study-wide: A lower insertion count was a feature of abundant cord blood beta clonotypes, with no such feature in memory repertoires.

Another study also made use of these data, one on yellow fever vaccine responses in identical twins.

The genes are TRBV4-1 and TRBJ1-2; D gene unclear. The receptor comes from a woman between 18 and 29 years old in good health. The sequencing sample was made of PBMCs. DNA of the CDR3: TGCGCCAGCAGCCAAGATGAAGGGAGGACCATTTTAAATGGCTACACCTTC. Amino acid sequence: CASSQDEGRTILNGYTF.